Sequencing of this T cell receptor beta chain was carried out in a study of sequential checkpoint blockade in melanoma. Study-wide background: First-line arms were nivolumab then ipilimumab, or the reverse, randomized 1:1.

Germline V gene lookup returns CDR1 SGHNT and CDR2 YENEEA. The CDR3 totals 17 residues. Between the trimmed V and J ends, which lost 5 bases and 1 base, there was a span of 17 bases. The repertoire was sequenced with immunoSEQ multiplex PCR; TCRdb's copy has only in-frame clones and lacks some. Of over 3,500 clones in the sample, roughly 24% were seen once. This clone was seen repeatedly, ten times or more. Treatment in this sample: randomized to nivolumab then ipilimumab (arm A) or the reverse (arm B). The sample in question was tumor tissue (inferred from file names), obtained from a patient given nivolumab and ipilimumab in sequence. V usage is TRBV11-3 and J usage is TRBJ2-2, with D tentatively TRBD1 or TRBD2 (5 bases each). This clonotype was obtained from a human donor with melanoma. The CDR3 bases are TGTGCCAGCAGCCAACTCCGGGACCAACAGAACACCGGGGAGCTGTTTTTT. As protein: CASSQLRDQQNTGELFF.